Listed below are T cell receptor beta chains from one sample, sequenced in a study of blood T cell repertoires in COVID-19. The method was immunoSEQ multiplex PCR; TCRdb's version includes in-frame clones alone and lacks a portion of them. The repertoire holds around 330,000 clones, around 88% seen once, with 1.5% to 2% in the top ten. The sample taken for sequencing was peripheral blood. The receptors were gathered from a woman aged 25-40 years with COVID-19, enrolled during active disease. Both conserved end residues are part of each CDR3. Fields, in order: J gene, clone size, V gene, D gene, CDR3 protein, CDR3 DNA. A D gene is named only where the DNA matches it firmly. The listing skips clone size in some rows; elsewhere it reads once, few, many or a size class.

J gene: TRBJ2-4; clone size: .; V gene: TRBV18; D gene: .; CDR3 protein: CASSRPGGAKNIQYF; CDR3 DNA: TGTGCCAGCTCACGTCCAGGGGGGGCCAAAAACATTCAGTACTTC
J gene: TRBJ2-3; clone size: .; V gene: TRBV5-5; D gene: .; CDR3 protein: CASSLGPQGVTDTQYF; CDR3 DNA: TGTGCCAGCAGCCTTGGGCCCCAAGGTGTAACAGATACGCAGTATTTT
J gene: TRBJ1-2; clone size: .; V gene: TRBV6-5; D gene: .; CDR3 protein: CASGESRRIYGYTF; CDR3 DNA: TGTGCCAGCGGAGAATCACGACGGATATATGGCTACACCTTC
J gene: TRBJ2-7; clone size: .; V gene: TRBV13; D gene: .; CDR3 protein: CASRKQGFEQYF; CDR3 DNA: TGTGCCAGCAGAAAACAGGGTTTCGAGCAGTACTTC
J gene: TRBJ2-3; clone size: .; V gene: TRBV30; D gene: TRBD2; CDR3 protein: CAWTAGGGSDTQYF; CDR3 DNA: TGTGCCTGGACCGCGGGAGGGGGCTCGGATACGCAGTATTTT
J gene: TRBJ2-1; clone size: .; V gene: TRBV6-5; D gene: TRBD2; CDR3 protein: CASRLSGVTYNEQFF; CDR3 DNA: TGTGCCAGCAGACTCAGCGGGGTGACCTACAATGAGCAGTTCTTC
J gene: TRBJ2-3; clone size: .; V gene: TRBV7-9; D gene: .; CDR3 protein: CASSIPFGDTDTQYF; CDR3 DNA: TGTGCCAGCAGCATCCCGTTCGGGGACACAGATACGCAGTATTTT
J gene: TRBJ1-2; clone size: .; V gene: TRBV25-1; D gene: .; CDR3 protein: CASSGVGTTGYTF; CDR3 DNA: TGTGCCAGCAGTGGGGTCGGGACAACTGGTTACACCTTC
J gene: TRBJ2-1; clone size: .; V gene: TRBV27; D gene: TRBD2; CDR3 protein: CASSSGGYNEQFF; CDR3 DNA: TGTGCCAGCAGTAGCGGGGGCTACAATGAGCAGTTCTTC
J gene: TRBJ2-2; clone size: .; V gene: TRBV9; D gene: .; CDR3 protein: CASSPPGVGGELFF; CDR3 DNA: TGTGCCAGCAGCCCTCCGGGTGTTGGCGGGGAGCTGTTTTTT
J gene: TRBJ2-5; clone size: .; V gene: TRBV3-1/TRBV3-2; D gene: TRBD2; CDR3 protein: CASSQLIAGSETQYF; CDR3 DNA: TGTGCCAGCAGCCAACTCATAGCGGGGTCGGAGACCCAGTACTTC
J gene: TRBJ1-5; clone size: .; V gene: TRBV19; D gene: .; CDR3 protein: CASSTIGDNLVYSNQPQHF; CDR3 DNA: TGTGCCAGTAGTACGATCGGGGACAACTTAGTCTATAGCAATCAGCCCCAGCATTTT
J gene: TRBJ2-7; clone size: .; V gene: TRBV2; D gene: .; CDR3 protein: CASSEGHTDEQYF; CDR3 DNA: TGTGCCAGCAGTGAAGGCCACACCGACGAGCAGTACTTC
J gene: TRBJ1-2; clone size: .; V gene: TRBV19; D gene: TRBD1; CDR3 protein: CASSISKGAGYTF; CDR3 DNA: TGTGCCAGTAGTATATCTAAGGGGGCCGGCTACACCTTC
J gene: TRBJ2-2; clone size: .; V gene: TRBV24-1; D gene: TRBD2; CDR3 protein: CATSGLVNTGELFF; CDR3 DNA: TGTGCCACCAGCGGACTAGTGAACACCGGGGAGCTGTTTTTT
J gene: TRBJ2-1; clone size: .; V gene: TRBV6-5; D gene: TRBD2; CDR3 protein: CATGTSETFNEQFF; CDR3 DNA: TGTGCCACCGGGACTAGCGAGACCTTTAATGAGCAGTTCTTC
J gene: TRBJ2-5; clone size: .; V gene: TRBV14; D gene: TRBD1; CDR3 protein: CASSRGTGWLWRETQYF; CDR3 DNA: TGTGCCAGCAGCCGTGGGACAGGGTGGCTGTGGAGAGAGACCCAGTACTTC
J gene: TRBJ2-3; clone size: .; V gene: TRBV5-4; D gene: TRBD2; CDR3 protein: CASSLASGGAVTNTQYF; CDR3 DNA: TGTGCCAGCAGCTTGGCCAGCGGGGGGGCCGTTACCAATACGCAGTATTTT
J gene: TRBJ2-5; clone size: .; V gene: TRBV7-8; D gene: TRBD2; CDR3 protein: CASSSPFQAGGQETQYF; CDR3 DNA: TGTGCCAGCAGCTCACCATTCCAAGCGGGGGGCCAAGAGACCCAGTACTTC
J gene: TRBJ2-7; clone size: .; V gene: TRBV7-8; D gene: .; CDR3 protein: CASSLLTGSEQYF; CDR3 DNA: TGTGCCAGCAGCTTATTAACAGGGTCCGAGCAGTACTTC
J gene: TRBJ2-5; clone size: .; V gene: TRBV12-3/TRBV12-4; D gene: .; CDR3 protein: CASSFRYRETQYF; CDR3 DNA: TGTGCCAGCAGTTTTCGGTACCGAGAGACCCAGTACTTC
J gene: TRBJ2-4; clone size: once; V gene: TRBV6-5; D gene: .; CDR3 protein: CASSYSRDRWADIQYF; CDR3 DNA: TGTGCCAGCAGTTACTCGCGGGACCGGTGGGCAGACATTCAGTACTTC
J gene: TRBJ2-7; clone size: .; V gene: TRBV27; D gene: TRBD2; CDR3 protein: CASSYRAGVSYEQYF; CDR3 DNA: TGTGCCAGCAGTTACCGGGCGGGGGTGAGCTACGAGCAGTACTTC
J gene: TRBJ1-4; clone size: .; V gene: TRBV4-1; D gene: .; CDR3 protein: CASRGVGSEKLFF; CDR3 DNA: TGCGCCAGCAGAGGGGTGGGTAGTGAAAAACTGTTTTTT
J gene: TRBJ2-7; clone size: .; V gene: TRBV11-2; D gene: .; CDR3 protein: CASSLDQNYEQYF; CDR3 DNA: TGTGCCAGCAGCTTAGACCAAAACTACGAGCAGTACTTC
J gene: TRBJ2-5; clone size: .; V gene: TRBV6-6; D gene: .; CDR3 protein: CASSPGDRRETQYF; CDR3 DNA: TGTGCCAGCAGTCCGGGGGACAGAAGGGAGACCCAGTACTTC
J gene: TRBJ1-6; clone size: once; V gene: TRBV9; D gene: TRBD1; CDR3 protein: CASSQTGGAHSPLHF; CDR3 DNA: TGTGCCAGCAGCCAGACAGGGGGCGCACATTCACCCCTCCACTTT
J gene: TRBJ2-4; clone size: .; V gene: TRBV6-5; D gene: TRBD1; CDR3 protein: CASSRDRAPKNIQYF; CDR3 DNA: TGTGCCAGCAGTCGGGACAGGGCCCCCAAAAACATTCAGTACTTC
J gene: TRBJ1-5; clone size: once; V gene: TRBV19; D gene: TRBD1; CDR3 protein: CASTPGTGNQPQHF; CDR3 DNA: TGTGCCAGTACCCCCGGGACAGGGAATCAGCCCCAGCATTTT
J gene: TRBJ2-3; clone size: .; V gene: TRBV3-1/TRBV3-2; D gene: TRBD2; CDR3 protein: CASSWIAGATDTQYF; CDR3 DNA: TGTGCCAGCAGCTGGATAGCGGGCGCCACAGATACGCAGTATTTT
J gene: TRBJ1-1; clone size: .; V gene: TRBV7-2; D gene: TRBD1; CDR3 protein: CASSLVQGAEAFF; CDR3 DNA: TGTGCCAGCAGCTTGGTACAGGGGGCTGAAGCTTTCTTT
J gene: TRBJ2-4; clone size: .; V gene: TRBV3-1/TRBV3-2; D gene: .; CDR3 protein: CASSQKGVAKNIQYF; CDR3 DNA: TGTGCCAGCAGCCAGAAGGGGGTAGCCAAAAACATTCAGTACTTC
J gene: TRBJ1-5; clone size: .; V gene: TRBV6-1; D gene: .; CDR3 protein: CASSEFGRTSNQPQHF; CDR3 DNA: TGTGCCAGCAGTGAATTTGGCAGGACAAGCAATCAGCCCCAGCATTTT
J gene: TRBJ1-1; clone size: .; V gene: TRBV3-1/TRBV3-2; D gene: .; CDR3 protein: CASSQGMDSLEAFF; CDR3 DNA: TGTGCCAGCAGCCAGGGTATGGACAGCCTCGAGGCTTTCTTT
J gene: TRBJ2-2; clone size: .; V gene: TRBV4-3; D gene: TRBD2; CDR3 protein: CASSQGTSGGMHTGELFF; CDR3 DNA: TGCGCCAGCAGCCAAGGGACTAGCGGGGGTATGCACACCGGGGAGCTGTTTTTT
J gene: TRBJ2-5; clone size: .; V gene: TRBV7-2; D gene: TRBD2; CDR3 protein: CASSPRPGTSGGWQETQYF; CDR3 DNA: TGTGCCAGCAGCCCGAGGCCTGGGACTAGCGGGGGGTGGCAAGAGACCCAGTACTTC
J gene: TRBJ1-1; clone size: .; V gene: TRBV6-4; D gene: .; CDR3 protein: CASRQGSGTEAFF; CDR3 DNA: TGTGCCAGCAGGCAGGGATCGGGCACTGAAGCTTTCTTT
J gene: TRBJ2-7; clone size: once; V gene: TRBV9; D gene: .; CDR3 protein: CASSLGVADYEQYF; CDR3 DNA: TGTGCCAGCAGCTTGGGTGTAGCGGACTACGAGCAGTACTTC
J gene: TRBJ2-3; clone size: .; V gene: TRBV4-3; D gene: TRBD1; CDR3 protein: CASSQDGTGVDTQYF; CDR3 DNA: TGCGCCAGCAGCCAAGATGGGACAGGGGTAGATACGCAGTATTTT
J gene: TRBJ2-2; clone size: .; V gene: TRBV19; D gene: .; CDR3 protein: CATLGRGVGTGELFF; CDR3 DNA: TGTGCCACTCTTGGGCGGGGAGTTGGGACCGGGGAGCTGTTTTTT
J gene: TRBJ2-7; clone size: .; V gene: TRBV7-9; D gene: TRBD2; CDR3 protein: CASSSSGGGVAYEQYF; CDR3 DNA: TGTGCCAGCAGCTCAAGCGGGGGTGGGGTAGCCTACGAGCAGTACTTC
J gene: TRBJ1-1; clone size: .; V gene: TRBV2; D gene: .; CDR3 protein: CASSADRGSTEAFF; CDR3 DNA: TGTGCCAGCAGTGCGGACAGAGGGAGCACTGAAGCTTTCTTT
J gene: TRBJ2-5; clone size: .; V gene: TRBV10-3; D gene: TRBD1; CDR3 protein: CAISEGTANQETQYF; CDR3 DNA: TGTGCCATCAGCGAGGGGACAGCGAACCAAGAGACCCAGTACTTC
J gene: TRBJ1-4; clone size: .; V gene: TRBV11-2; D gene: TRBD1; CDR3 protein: CASSLKLPGQGEEKLFF; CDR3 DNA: TGTGCCAGCAGCTTGAAACTCCCGGGACAGGGGGAGGAAAAACTGTTTTTT
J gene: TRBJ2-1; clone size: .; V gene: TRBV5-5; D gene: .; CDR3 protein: CASSLELAGPEQFF; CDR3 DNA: TGTGCCAGCAGCTTGGAGCTAGCCGGCCCGGAGCAGTTCTTC
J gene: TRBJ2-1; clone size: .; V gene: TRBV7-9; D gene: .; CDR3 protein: CASSTIGQSYNEQFF; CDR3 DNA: TGTGCCAGCAGCACCATTGGACAGTCCTACAATGAGCAGTTCTTC
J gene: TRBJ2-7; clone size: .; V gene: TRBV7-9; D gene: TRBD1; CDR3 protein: CASSSTGAYEQYF; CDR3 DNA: TGTGCCAGCAGCTCGACAGGGGCCTACGAGCAGTACTTC
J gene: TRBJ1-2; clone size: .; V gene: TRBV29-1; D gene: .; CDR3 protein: CSVEDPSYGYTF; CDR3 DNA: TGCAGCGTTGAAGATCCCAGTTATGGCTACACCTTC